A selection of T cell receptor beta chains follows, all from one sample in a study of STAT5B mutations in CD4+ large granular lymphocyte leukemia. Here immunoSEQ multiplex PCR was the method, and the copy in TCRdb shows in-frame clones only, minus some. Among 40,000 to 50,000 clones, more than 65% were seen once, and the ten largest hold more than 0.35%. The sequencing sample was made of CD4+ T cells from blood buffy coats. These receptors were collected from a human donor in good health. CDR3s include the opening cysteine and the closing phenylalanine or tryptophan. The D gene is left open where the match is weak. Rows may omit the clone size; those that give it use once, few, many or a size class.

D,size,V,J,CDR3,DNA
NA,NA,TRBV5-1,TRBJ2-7,CASSWDPLREQYF,TGCGCCAGCAGCTGGGACCCCTTGAGGGAGCAGTACTTC
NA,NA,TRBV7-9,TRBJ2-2,CASSFRANTGELFF,TGTGCCAGCAGCTTTCGGGCGAACACCGGGGAGCTGTTTTTT
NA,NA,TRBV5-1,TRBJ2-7,CASSLAANSYEQYF,TGCGCCAGCAGCTTGGCGGCCAACTCCTACGAGCAGTACTTC
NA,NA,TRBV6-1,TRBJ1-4,CASSERVGLLHLTF,TGTGCCAGCAGTGAAAGGGTCGGGTTACTCCATCTGACCTTT
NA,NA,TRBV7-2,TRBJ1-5,CASSLWEKGNQPQHF,TGTGCCAGCAGCTTATGGGAAAAGGGCAATCAGCCCCAGCATTTT
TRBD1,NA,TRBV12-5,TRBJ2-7,CASGLVLGQGALEQYF,TGTGCTAGTGGTTTGGTACTGGGACAGGGGGCTCTCGAGCAGTACTTC
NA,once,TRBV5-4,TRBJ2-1,CASSTTVGSYNEQFF,TGTGCCAGCAGCACGACAGTAGGGTCCTACAATGAGCAGTTCTTC
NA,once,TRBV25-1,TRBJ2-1,CASSVGPYNEQFF,TGTGCCAGCAGTGTGGGGCCTTACAATGAGCAGTTCTTC
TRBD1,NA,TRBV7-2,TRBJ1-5,CASSSDRFNQPQHF,TGTGCCAGCAGCTCGGACAGGTTCAATCAGCCCCAGCATTTT
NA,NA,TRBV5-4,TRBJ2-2,CASSLTLGNTGELFF,TGTGCCAGCAGCTTGACTTTAGGGAACACCGGGGAGCTGTTTTTT
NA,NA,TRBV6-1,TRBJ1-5,CASTNQGSNQPQHF,TGTGCCAGCACCAACCAGGGGTCCAATCAGCCCCAGCATTTT
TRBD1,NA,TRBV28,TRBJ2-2,CASSLGQVQGELFF,TGTGCCAGCAGCCTAGGACAGGTACAGGGGGAGCTGTTTTTT
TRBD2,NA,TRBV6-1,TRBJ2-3,CASRFGLAGTDTQYF,TGTGCCAGCAGGTTCGGACTAGCGGGCACAGATACGCAGTATTTT
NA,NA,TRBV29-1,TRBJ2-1,CSVPRAGSSYNEQFF,TGCAGCGTACCAAGGGCTGGGAGCTCCTACAATGAGCAGTTCTTC
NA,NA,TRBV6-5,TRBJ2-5,CASSYSRGSREETQYF,TGTGCCAGCAGTTACTCGAGAGGGTCCCGGGAAGAGACCCAGTACTTC
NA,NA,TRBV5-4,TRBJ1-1,CASSFLPGPARGNTEAFF,TGTGCCAGCAGCTTTCTTCCCGGCCCCGCGCGGGGGAACACTGAAGCTTTCTTT
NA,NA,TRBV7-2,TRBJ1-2,CASSLDQGDGYTF,TGTGCCAGCAGCTTAGACCAGGGTGATGGCTACACCTTC
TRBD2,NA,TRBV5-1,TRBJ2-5,CASSLGSSGRETQYF,TGCGCCAGCAGCTTGGGTTCTAGCGGGAGGGAGACCCAGTACTTC
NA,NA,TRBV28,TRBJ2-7,CASSTGLYAYEQYF,TGTGCCAGCAGTACCGGACTCTACGCCTACGAGCAGTACTTC
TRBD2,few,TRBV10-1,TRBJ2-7,CASSESPKAGGPYEQYF,TGCGCCAGCAGTGAGTCGCCGAAAGCGGGAGGGCCATACGAGCAGTACTTC
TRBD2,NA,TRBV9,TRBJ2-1,CASSVGLAGEWYNEQFF,TGTGCCAGCAGCGTAGGACTAGCGGGAGAGTGGTACAATGAGCAGTTCTTC
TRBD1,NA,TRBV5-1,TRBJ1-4,CASSLVGTGFPGPEKLFF,TGCGCCAGCAGCTTGGTAGGGACAGGGTTTCCCGGTCCTGAAAAACTGTTTTTT
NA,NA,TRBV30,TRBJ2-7,CAWRGSGNYYEQYF,TGTGCCTGGAGAGGTTCGGGGAACTATTACGAGCAGTACTTC
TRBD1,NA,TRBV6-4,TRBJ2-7,CASSLRQGSTYEQYF,TGTGCCAGCAGTTTAAGACAGGGGTCGACCTACGAGCAGTACTTC
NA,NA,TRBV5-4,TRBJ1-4,CASSLEPSNEKLFF,TGTGCCAGCAGCTTGGAGCCCTCTAATGAAAAACTGTTTTTT
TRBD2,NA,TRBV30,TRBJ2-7,CACLAGSYEQYF,TGTGCCTGCCTAGCGGGCTCCTACGAGCAGTACTTC
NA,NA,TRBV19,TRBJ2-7,CASSHLGGEQYF,TGTGCCAGTAGCCATTTAGGTGGCGAGCAGTACTTC
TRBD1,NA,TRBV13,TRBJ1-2,CASSLTGTGPGYTF,TGTGCCAGCTCCTTGACCGGGACAGGCCCGGGCTACACCTTC
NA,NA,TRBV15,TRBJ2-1,CATSRDEKTRWQFF,TGTGCCACCAGCAGAGATGAGAAGACCCGGTGGCAGTTCTTC
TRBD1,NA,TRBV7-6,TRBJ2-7,CASSDRTGAGSYEQYF,TGTGCCAGCAGCGACAGAACAGGGGCGGGTTCCTACGAGCAGTACTTC
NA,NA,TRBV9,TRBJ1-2,CASSVESAPYGYTF,TGTGCCAGCAGCGTGGAGTCAGCCCCCTATGGCTACACCTTC
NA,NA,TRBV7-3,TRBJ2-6,CASSLTGTAASGANVLTF,TGTGCCAGCAGCCTAACCGGGACGGCTGCTTCTGGGGCCAACGTCCTGACTTTC
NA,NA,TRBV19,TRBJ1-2,CASSTDLRVIYGYTF,TGTGCCAGTAGTACAGACCTCAGGGTCATCTATGGCTACACCTTC
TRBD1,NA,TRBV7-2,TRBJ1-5,CASSSRQGHQPQHF,TGTGCCAGCAGCTCCAGACAGGGGCATCAGCCCCAGCATTTT
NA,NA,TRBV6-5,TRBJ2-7,CASSYRDRGSYEQYF,TGTGCCAGCAGTTACAGGGATCGGGGTTCCTACGAGCAGTACTTC
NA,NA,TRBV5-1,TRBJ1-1,CASSLASPTNTEAFF,TGCGCCAGCAGCTTGGCATCACCTACGAACACTGAAGCTTTCTTT
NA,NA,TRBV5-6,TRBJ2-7,CASSLSEGILYEQYF,TGTGCCAGCAGCTTGAGTGAGGGAATCCTGTACGAGCAGTACTTC
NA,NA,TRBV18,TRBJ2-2,CASSPDRGAGELFF,TGTGCCAGCTCACCGGATAGAGGGGCCGGGGAGCTGTTTTTT
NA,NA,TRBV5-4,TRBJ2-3,CASSLVSRGTDTQYF,TGTGCCAGCAGCTTGGTGTCCAGGGGAACAGATACGCAGTATTTT